One and the same sample provided the 6 T cell receptor beta chains below, sequenced in a study of human T cells and chemical hapten exposure. One entry per CDR3 protein results from TCRdb running MiXCR on the RACE reads. Counted here are roughly 200,000 distinct CDR3 sequences, about 25% occurring once; the ten biggest clones make up approximately 2.3%. Indicated time point: patch test 3, about 24 weeks after DPC sensitization. The treatment denotes: therapeutic diphenylcyclopropenone sensitization with weekly scalp DPC. Specimen: whole blood, collected in connection with sensitization to the hapten diphenylcyclopropenone (DPC). The receptors were gathered from a woman aged 40 to 50 with alopecia areata. Some clones in this sample may be carry-over from other donors' samples.

This clonotype has ten or more counts. The V and J genes are TRBV6-5 and TRBJ2-3; 7 bases agree with TRBD1. This CDR3 is built from 16 residues. V lost 6 bases to trimming and J lost 0 bases; unmatched junction nucleotides: 9. Germline loops: CDR1 MNHEY, CDR2 SVGAGI. As DNA, the CDR3 is TGTGCCAGCAGCCCCCGGGACAGCCGTAGCACAGATACGCAGTATTTT. Translation: CASSPRDSRSTDTQYF.

The chain links TRBV7-9 to TRBJ1-2, with TRBD1 identical over 8 bases. The germline gives CDR1 SEHNR, CDR2 FQNEAQ (reference sequence). Losses at the gene ends were 6 bases for V and 7 bases for J; bases not matched to a gene: 7. The CDR3 covers 13 residues. CDR3 in amino acids: CASRLQGESGYTF. The DNA of the CDR3 is TGTGCCAGCAGGTTACAGGGGGAAAGTGGCTACACCTTC.

This clonotype was counted between two and nine times. This chain connects TRBV5-1 to TRBJ1-4, with a weak D call TRBD1 (5 bases). Germline V gene sequence: CDR1 SGHRS, CDR2 YFSETQ. The length of the CDR3 is 16 residues. Trimming pared 4 bases from V and 7 bases from J, leaving 20 bases between. CDR3 loop: CASSRTGTAAGEKLFF. CDR3 nucleotides: TGCGCCAGCAGCCGCACGGGGACGGCTGCGGGTGAAAAACTGTTTTTT.

This clonotype was detected only a few times. This chain links TRBV10-3 with TRBJ1-2; the D gene is possibly TRBD1 (5 bases). This CDR3 has 16 residues. CDR1 and CDR2 (germline): ENHRY, SYGVKD. V was shortened by 3 bases and J by 2 bases, with 16 bases between the two germline ends. CDR3: CAISDFAGGINYGYTF. CDR3 nucleotides: TGTGCCATCAGTGATTTTGCTGGGGGAATAAACTATGGCTACACCTTC.

About this clonotype: Its ends do not fully match the called genes, so a read error is possible. The chain has TRBV7-7 and TRBJ2-1; 9 bases agree with TRBD2. The CDR3 covers 15 residues. Looked up from germline, CDR1 is SSHAT and CDR2 is FNYEAQ (reference sequence). CDR3 sequence (DNA): TGTGCTAGCAGACCCCTAGCGGGACTTTACAATGAGCAGTTCTTC. This sequence encodes CASRPLAGLYNEQFF.

This chain links TRBV12-3 or TRBV12-4 with TRBJ1-3, with D unclear. V was cut by 2 bases and J by 0 bases, with 11 bases left in between. The CDR3 covers 16 residues. The CDR3 loop reads CASSLLRSFSGNTIYF. CDR3 bases: TGTGCCAGCAGTTTATTGCGATCGTTCTCTGGAAACACCATATATTTT.